This entry describes one T cell receptor (beta chain). The antigen remains undetermined. The data originate from a study of T-cell memory formation after mild COVID-19. The study, taken as a whole, reports: Contracting CD8+ clones were enriched in EMRA, CD4+ mainly in CM and EM.

The CDR3 is made up of 15 amino acids. Germline-derived CDR1 and CDR2 are SGHTA and FQGNSA. Germline trimming cut 3 bases from V and 5 bases from J; bases unmatched to any gene: 8. Constant-segment-primed 5'RACE gave TCR alpha and TCR beta cDNA libraries with sample barcodes and UMIs. One entry per CDR3 protein results from TCRdb running MiXCR on the 5' RACE reads. The table has hundreds of thousands of distinct CDR3 sequences, around 21% seen once. V usage is TRBV7-2 and J usage is TRBJ2-3; 7 bases match TRBD1. This sequence originates from an adult woman who had mild COVID-19 (a few samples of this study predate the infection). Cell type and time point are not known. The sample consisted of PBMCs or a T cell subset sorted from them (not recorded which). CDR3 sequence reads: CASSFRGGSVDTQYF. The CDR3 DNA is TGTGCCAGCAGCTTTCGAGGGGGCTCGGTAGATACGCAGTATTTT.